This passage covers 6 T cell receptor beta chains from one sample sequenced in a study of blood T cell repertoires in COVID-19 (dated by TCRdb to 2019 to 2021). Library creation used the immunoSEQ multiplex PCR assay. Imported from immuneACCESS, the table was reduced by TCRdb to in-frame sequences with V and J called. These copies leave out some clones; in studies compared against another copy, an unresolved V gene accounts for under half, and the cause of the remainder is not known. The sample table shows 490,000 or so clones, and approximately 90% are seen once. Jointly, the top ten make up around 7.9% of the sample. The material sequenced was PBMCs or T cells enriched from blood (not recorded which). These receptors came from a woman aged 55-70 years who had recovered from COVID-19.

The chain is built from TRBV12-3 or TRBV12-4 and TRBJ2-1, with D possibly being TRBD1 (5 bases). The CDR3 loop spans 13 amino acids. Trimming took off 10 bases at V and 2 bases at J, with 12 bases between the two ends. The CDR3, as DNA: TGTGCCACTTGGGGCGAAACCTACAATGAGCAGTTCTTC. Translation: CATWGETYNEQFF.

This clone was found once. This rearrangement joins TRBV6-5 to TRBJ2-7; 12 nucleotides line up with TRBD2. The CDR3 consists of 15 residues. V gave up 5 bases and J gave up 3 bases; unmatched junction bases: 5. Germline-derived CDR1 and CDR2 are MNHEY and SVGAGI. This CDR3 is CASSLGTSGFYEQYV. CDR3 in DNA: TGTGCCAGCAGTCTCGGGACTAGCGGGTTCTACGAGCAGTACGTC.

The J gene is TRBJ1-5, the V gene TRBV2; 9 bases are a match to TRBD1. Germline CDR1 SNHLY, CDR2 FYNNEI. CDR3 length equals 15 residues. Trimming took 6 bases from V and 4 from J; bases not matched to a gene: 7. The DNA for the CDR3 is TGTGCCAGCAGCCCTGGGGACAGGGAGAATCAGCCCCAGCATTTT. It translates to CASSPGDRENQPQHF.

V gene TRBV12-5 combines with J gene TRBJ2-1; the D gene is possibly TRBD1 (6 bases). The germline V gene has CDR1 LGHNT and CDR2 FRNRAP. The CDR3 length is 17 residues. V was cut by 2 bases and J by 4 bases, with 18 bases left in between. CDR3 DNA sequence: TGTGCTAGTGGTTTGAAGTTCCTGGACAGCCTTTACAATGAGCAGTTCTTC. This codes for CASGLKFLDSLYNEQFF.

The J gene is TRBJ1-2, the V gene TRBV5-1; 7 positions match TRBD1. Germline V gene sequence: CDR1 SGHRS, CDR2 YFSETQ. V shed 0 bases, J shed 8 bases, and the junction held 4 bases outside the gene matches. The CDR3 sequence is 13 residues long. The CDR3 loop reads CASSLGQGQGYTF. CDR3 DNA sequence: TGCGCCAGCAGCTTGGGACAGGGCCAGGGCTACACCTTC.

This clone has a single count. The chain combines TRBV25-1 with TRBJ1-2, with 8 bases fitting TRBD1. The CDR3 is made up of 13 amino acids. CDR1 is MGHDK, CDR2 SYGVNS, per germline. V gave up 6 bases and J gave up 4 bases; unmatched junction bases: 4. CDR3 residues: CASRIGQGYGYTF. The CDR3 nucleotides read TGTGCCAGCAGGATCGGACAGGGCTATGGCTACACCTTC.